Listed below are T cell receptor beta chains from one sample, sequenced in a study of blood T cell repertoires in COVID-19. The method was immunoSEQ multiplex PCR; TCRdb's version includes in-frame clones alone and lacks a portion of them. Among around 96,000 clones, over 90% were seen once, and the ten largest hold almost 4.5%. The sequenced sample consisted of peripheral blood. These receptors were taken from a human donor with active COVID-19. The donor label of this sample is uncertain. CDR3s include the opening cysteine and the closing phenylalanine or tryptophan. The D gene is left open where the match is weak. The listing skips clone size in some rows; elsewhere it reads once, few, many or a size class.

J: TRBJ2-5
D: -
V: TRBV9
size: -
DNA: TGTGCCAGCAGCCCCCTACGTCCACCGGGGAACACCCAGTACTTC
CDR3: CASSPLRPPGNTQYF

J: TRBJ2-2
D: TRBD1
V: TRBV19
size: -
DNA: TGTGCCAGTAGGGGGACAGGGGGCCTAGTCACCGGGGAGCTGTTTTTT
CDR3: CASRGTGGLVTGELFF

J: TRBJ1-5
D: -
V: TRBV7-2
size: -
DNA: TGTGCCAGCAGCCCTATGATAAATAGCAATCAGCCCCAGCATTTT
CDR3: CASSPMINSNQPQHF

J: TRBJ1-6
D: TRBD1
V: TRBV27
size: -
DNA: TGTGCCAGCAGGCTTAGACAGGGTATTAATTCACCCCTCCACTTT
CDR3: CASRLRQGINSPLHF

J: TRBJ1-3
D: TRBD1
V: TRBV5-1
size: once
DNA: TGCGCCAGCAGCCCGGGACAGGGAGCTGGAAACACCATATATTTT
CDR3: CASSPGQGAGNTIYF

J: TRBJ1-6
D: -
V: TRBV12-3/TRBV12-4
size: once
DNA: TGTGCCAGCAGTACCCGACAGAATTCACCCCTCCACTTT
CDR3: CASSTRQNSPLHF

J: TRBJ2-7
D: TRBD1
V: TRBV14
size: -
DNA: TGTGCCAGCAGCCAAGAGGGACAGGGGAGTTGGGAGCAGTACTTC
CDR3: CASSQEGQGSWEQYF

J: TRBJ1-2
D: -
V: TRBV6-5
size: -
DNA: TGTGCCACCCCACGAGGGATAGGGGGTGACTATGGCTACACCTTC
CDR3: CATPRGIGGDYGYTF

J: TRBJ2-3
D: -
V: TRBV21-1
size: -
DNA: TGTGCCAGCAGCAAAGTGGTTAGGGGTTCAGATACGCAGTATTTT
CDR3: CASSKVVRGSDTQYF

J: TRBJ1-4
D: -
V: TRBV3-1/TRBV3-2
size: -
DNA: TGTGCCAGCAGCCCCGACACGTTGGGGGGTCAAAAACTGTTTTTT
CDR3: CASSPDTLGGQKLFF

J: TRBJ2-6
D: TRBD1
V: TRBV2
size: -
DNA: TGTGCCAGCAGAAAAGACAGGGCTGGGGCCAACGTCCTGACTTTC
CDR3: CASRKDRAGANVLTF

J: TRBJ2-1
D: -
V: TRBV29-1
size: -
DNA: TGCAGCGTTGAAGATCCCTTACTAGCTTCTGAGCAGTTCTTC
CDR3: CSVEDPLLASEQFF

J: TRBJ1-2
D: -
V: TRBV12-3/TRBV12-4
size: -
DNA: TGTGCCAGCAGACTCAGGGAAGACTATGGCTACACCTTC
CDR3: CASRLREDYGYTF

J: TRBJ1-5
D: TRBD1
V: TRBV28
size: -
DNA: TGTGCCAGCAGAAGGGACAGTAGCAATCAGCCCCAGCATTTT
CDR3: CASRRDSSNQPQHF

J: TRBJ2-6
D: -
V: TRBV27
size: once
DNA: TGTGCCAGCAAGTTGACTACTGGGGCCAACGTCCTGACTTTC
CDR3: CASKLTTGANVLTF

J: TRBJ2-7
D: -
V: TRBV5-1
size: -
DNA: TGCGCCAGCAGCTTGGCCGGACGGGGGGCCTCGGACGAGCAGTACTTC
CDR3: CASSLAGRGASDEQYF

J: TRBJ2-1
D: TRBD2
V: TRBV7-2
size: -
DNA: TGTGCCAGCAGTTCTAGCGGGGGTAACAATGAGCAGTTCTTC
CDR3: CASSSSGGNNEQFF

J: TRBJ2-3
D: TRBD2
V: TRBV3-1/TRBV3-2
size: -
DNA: TGTGCCAGCAGCCAAGATCGACTAGCGGGGGGGCTATCAGATACGCAGTATTTT
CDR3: CASSQDRLAGGLSDTQYF

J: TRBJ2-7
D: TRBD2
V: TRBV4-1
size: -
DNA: TGCGCCAGCAGCCAAGATCCTAGCGGGGGGGGCTCCTACGAGCAGTACTTC
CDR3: CASSQDPSGGGSYEQYF

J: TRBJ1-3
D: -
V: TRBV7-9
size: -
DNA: TGTGCCAGCAGCGGCGGCCGGTTTCTGGACACCATATATTTT
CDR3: CASSGGRFLDTIYF

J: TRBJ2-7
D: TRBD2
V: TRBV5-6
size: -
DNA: TGTGCCAGCAGCCTGGGGACTAGTCTCTACGAGCAGTACTTC
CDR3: CASSLGTSLYEQYF

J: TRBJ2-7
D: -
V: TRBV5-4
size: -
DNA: TGTGCCAGCAGCTTGGCAGGGATCAGGGCCTACGAGCAGTACTTC
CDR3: CASSLAGIRAYEQYF

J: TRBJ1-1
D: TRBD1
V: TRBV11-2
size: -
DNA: TGTGCCAGCAGCTCACAGGGGGCCACTGAAGCTTTCTTT
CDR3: CASSSQGATEAFF

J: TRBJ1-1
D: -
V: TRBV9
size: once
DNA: TGTGCCAGCAGCCAAGGACAAGTCAACACTGAAGCTTTCTTT
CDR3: CASSQGQVNTEAFF

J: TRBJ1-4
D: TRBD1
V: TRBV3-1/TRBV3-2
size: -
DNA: TGTGCCAGCAGCCCGAGACAGGGTAATGAAAAACTGTTTTTT
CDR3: CASSPRQGNEKLFF

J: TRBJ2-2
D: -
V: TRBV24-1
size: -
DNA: TGTGCCACCAGTAGGGTAGGGGATTTGGCCGGGGAGCTGTTTTTT
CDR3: CATSRVGDLAGELFF

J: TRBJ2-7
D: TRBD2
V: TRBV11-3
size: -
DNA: TGTGCCAGCAGCTGGGTAGCGGGGGGGCTCTACGAGCAGTACTTC
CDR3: CASSWVAGGLYEQYF

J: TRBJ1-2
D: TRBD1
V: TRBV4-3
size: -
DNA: TGCGCCAGCAGCCAAGATATTTGGACAGGGGGCCTGGGCTACACCTTC
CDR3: CASSQDIWTGGLGYTF

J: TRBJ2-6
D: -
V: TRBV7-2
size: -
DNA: TGTGCCAGCAGCTTAGCGGGGGGTTTCGACGTCCTGACTTTC
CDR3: CASSLAGGFDVLTF

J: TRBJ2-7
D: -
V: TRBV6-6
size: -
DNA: TGTGCCAGCAGCCCTAGTCCCTCCTACGAGCAGTACTTC
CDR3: CASSPSPSYEQYF

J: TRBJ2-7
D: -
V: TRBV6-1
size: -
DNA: TGTGCCAGCAGTGAAGCTAGAGGTTTCGAGCAGTACTTC
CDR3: CASSEARGFEQYF

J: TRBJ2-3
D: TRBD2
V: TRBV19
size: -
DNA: TGTGCCAGTAGTATGGGACTAGCGGGGCAAGGGACGCAGTATTTT
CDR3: CASSMGLAGQGTQYF

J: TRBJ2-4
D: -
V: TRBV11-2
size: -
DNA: TGTGCCAGCAGCTTCCGTGGGGCGGGGAGAAAAAACATTCAGTACTTC
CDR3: CASSFRGAGRKNIQYF

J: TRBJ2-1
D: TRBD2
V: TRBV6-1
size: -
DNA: TGTGCCAGCAGTGAAGGGACTAGCGGGTACAATGAGCAGTTCTTC
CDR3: CASSEGTSGYNEQFF

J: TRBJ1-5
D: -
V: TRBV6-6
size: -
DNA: TGTGCCAGCAGTCCAGGGAAGAATAGCAATCAGCCCCAGCATTTT
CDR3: CASSPGKNSNQPQHF

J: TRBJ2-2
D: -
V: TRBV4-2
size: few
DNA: TGTGCCAGCAGCCAGAGAAACACCGGGGAGCTGTTTTTT
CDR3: CASSQRNTGELFF

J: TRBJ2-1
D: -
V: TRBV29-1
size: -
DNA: TGCAGCGCCAACGAGGGGGGGACCCTCGAGGAGCAGTTCTTC
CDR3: CSANEGGTLEEQFF

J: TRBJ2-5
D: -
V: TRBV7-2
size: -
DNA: TGTGCCAGCACCCTATCTGGGGCTTTCCAAGAGACCCAGTACTTC
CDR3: CASTLSGAFQETQYF

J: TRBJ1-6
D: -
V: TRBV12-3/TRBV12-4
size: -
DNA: TGTGCCAGCAGGGGAGGGGTTTCACCCCTCCACTTT
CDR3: CASRGGVSPLHF

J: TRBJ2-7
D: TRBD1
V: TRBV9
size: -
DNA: TGTGCCAGCAGCCCAGGACAGGGCGGCTACGAGCAGTACTTC
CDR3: CASSPGQGGYEQYF

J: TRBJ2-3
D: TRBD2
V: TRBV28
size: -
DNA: TGTGCCAGCAGTCCCCAGCGGGAGTTGGGCCCCACAGATACGCAGTATTTT
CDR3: CASSPQRELGPTDTQYF

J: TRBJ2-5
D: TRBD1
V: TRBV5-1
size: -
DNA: TGCGCCAGCAGCCCGGAGGGACAGGGTTTCGGCGAGACCCAGTACTTC
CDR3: CASSPEGQGFGETQYF

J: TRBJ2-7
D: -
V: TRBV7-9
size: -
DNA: TGTGCCAGCAGCCCGGCCAGGCTGGCGACCCGCTCCTACGAGCAGTACTTC
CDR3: CASSPARLATRSYEQYF

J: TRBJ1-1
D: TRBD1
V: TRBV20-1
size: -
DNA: TGCAGTGCTAGTAAAGACAGGGTAATGAACACTGAAGCTTTCTTT
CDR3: CSASKDRVMNTEAFF

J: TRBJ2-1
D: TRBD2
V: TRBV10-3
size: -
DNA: TGTGCCATCAGTGACGCGCGGGAGATAGGGAATGAGCAGTTCTTC
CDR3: CAISDAREIGNEQFF

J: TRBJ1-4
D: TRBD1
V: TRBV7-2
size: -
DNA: TGTGCCAGCAGAAGACAGGGAACTAATGAAAAACTGTTTTTT
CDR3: CASRRQGTNEKLFF

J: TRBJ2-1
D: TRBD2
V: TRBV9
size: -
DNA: TGTGCCAGCAGCCCCGGGACTACAAATGAGCAGTTCTTC
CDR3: CASSPGTTNEQFF

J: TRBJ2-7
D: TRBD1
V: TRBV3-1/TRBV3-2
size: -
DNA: TGTGCCAGCAGCCAAGGGGGGACAGGGGGTTCGTTGAACGAGCAGTACTTC
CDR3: CASSQGGTGGSLNEQYF

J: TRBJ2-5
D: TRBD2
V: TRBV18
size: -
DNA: TGTGCCAGCTCACCGGGACTAGCACAAGAGACCCAGTACTTC
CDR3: CASSPGLAQETQYF